These 12 T cell receptor beta chains share one sample of origin, sequenced in a study of T cell responses to AZD1222 COVID-19 vaccine. Clones were sequenced by immunoSEQ multiplex PCR, and TCRdb holds only the in-frame ones, with some missing. The data hold under 200,000 clones, with approximately 92% observed a single time. The sequencing here drew on peripheral blood, taken 28 days after the second dose of the MenACWY control vaccine. The receptors stem from an adult who received the MenACWY meningococcal vaccine as a control.

The genes are TRBV28 and TRBJ1-3; 9 nucleotides align to TRBD1. The CDR3 loop spans 15 amino acids. J lost 2 bases, V lost 6 bases, and 5 bases had no gene match. CDR1 and CDR2 from the germline V gene are MDHEN and SYDVKM. For the CDR3, the DNA is TGTGCCAGCAGGCCACAGGGGGCAGCTGGAAACACCATATATTTT. Translating it yields CASRPQGAAGNTIYF.

The chain couples TRBV19 to TRBJ1-5, with D unresolved. From germline, CDR1 is LNHDA and CDR2 SQIVND (reference sequence). Trimming removed 4 bases at V and 5 bases at J, with 6 bases between. The CDR3 has 12 residues. In DNA, the CDR3 is TGTGCCAGTAGTAACAAGGATCAGCCCCAGCATTTT. It encodes CASSNKDQPQHF.

This CDR3 reads CASSQGTGKTSPLHF. CDR3 nucleotides: TGTGCCAGCAGCCAGGGGACAGGGAAAACTTCACCCCTCCACTTT. The rearrangement uses TRBV7-9 and TRBJ1-6; TRBD1 matches 9 bases. The trim removed 5 bases at V and 9 bases at J, leaving 8 bases unmatched. The CDR3 length is 15 residues. Germline V gene sequence: CDR1 SEHNR, CDR2 FQNEAQ (reference sequence).

The CDR3 DNA sequence: TGTGCCAGCAAAGACGGGGCAACTTCCTACAATGAGCAGTTCTTC. It codes for CASKDGATSYNEQFF. The chain links TRBV2 to TRBJ2-1, with D perhaps being TRBD1 or TRBD2 (5 bases each). Trimming pared 7 bases from V and 1 base from J, leaving 14 bases between. This CDR3 has 15 residues. Germline V gene data show CDR1 as SNHLY and CDR2 as FYNNEI.

The chain carries TRBV28 and TRBJ1-4; D remains unclear. V lost 2 bases, J lost 14 bases, and 27 bases lay in between. The CDR3 is 17 amino acids. Germline V CDR1 and CDR2: MDHEN, SYDVKM. Written as DNA, the CDR3 is TGTGCCAGCAGTTTACCCGCCCGGACTCGACCGCGCAGGCTCCTGTTTTTT. Amino acid sequence: CASSLPARTRPRRLLFF.

Only a few counts were recorded for this clone. The chain recombines TRBV9 with TRBJ2-2, with a tentative D call TRBD2 (5 bases). Germline V lookup: CDR1 SGDLS, CDR2 YYNGEE. Between the trimmed V and J ends, which lost 3 bases and 0 bases, there was a span of 9 bases. The CDR3 covers 15 residues. The CDR3 DNA follows: TGTGCCAGCAGCGCCCTAGCTACGAACACCGGGGAGCTGTTTTTT. As protein: CASSALATNTGELFF.

The chain has TRBV11-2 and TRBJ1-1, with D possibly matching TRBD1 (6 bases). V was clipped by 3 bases and J by 11 bases, with 19 bases between them. This CDR3 is 14 amino acids long. Germline assignment: CDR1 SGHAT and CDR2 FQNNGV. The CDR3 DNA reads TGTGCCAGCAGCTTCTCCGGGACAAGGATATACGCTTTCTTT. Its translation: CASSFSGTRIYAFF.

The rearrangement joins TRBV5-1 to TRBJ2-7; TRBD1 might be the D (5 bases). Germline CDR1 is SGHRS and CDR2 is YFSETQ. This CDR3 has 14 amino acids. V dropped 5 bases and J dropped 4 bases, with 16 bases sitting between them. The CDR3 nucleotides are TGCGCCAGCAGGGGGCGGCTAGAAGGGTACGAGCAGTACTTC. Amino acid sequence: CASRGRLEGYEQYF.

The V gene is TRBV28, the J gene TRBJ2-7; 9 bases match TRBD1. The V gene end was trimmed by 6 bases and the J gene end by 0 bases; junction bases not matched to a gene: 6. Looked up from germline, CDR1 is MDHEN and CDR2 is SYDVKM. The CDR3 contains 15 residues. CDR3 sequence reads: CASRLPGQGSYEQYF. Written as DNA, the CDR3 is TGTGCCAGCAGGTTACCGGGACAGGGCTCCTACGAGCAGTACTTC.

V is TRBV6-2 or TRBV6-3 and J is TRBJ1-4, with TRBD1 identical over 9 bases. V shed 4 bases and J 8 bases; nucleotides not matched to a gene: 8. The V gene's germline CDR1 is MNHEY and CDR2 SVGEGT. The length of the CDR3 is 15 residues. CDR3 nucleotide sequence: TGTGCCAGCAGTTCCAACAGGGGGCTAAGAGAAAAACTGTTTTTT. Translating it yields CASSSNRGLREKLFF.

This chain connects TRBV2 to TRBJ2-5; maybe TRBD2 (5 bases). The CDR3 totals 14 residues. CDR1 is SNHLY, CDR2 FYNNEI, per germline. V was trimmed by 3 bases and J by 4 bases, leaving 12 bases between them. CDR3 coding DNA: TGTGCCAGCAGTGACCTGGCGGGCGGAGAGACCCAGTACTTC. It translates to CASSDLAGGETQYF.

This chain links TRBV6-6 with TRBJ2-3, with a tentative D call TRBD2 (6 bases). V shed 6 bases and J shed 0 bases, with 13 bases lying between them. CDR3 length equals 15 residues. Germline-derived CDR1 and CDR2 are MNHNY and SVGAGI (reference sequence). As DNA, the CDR3 is TGTGCCAGCAGGCGACTAGTTCCTAGCACAGATACGCAGTATTTT. Translation: CASRRLVPSTDTQYF.